Here is one T cell receptor beta chain with its context. This receptor's antigen is unknown. Within one base of it there is no much larger clone, and no base qualities were kept. The sample comes from a study of blood T cell repertoires in COVID-19 (dated by TCRdb to 2018 to 2020). In terms of the full investigation: Collaborator samples came from the United States, Italy and Spain and covered acute and convalescent phases of COVID-19. A de-identified subject ID, COVID-19 status, age in years and sex were almost always included in the sample metadata. The samples were drawn from the first 160 participants of the ongoing ImmuneRACE study and from 950 to 1,500 subjects provided by 6 global collaborators. The prospective study material was composed of cDNA or gDNA derived from T cells, B-cell-depleted T cells, or PBMCs. A freely available public database, intended as a resource for researchers studying the immune response to SARS-CoV-2, is where the repertoires were released. The dataset comprised deeply sampled blood TCRbeta repertoires from subjects exposed to, actively infected with, or recovered from COVID-19. Where HLA class I and class II types were available, the types were taken from metadata supplied by the sample provider, not from assay-based typing.

The germline V gene (reference sequence) supplies CDR1 LGHDT and CDR2 YNNKEL. After removal of 6 bases from V and 3 bases from J, the junction retains 14 bases not matched to a gene. The CDR3 covers 18 residues, taking in both the cysteine and the phenylalanine. Kept here is only the CDR3 DNA, which spans 54 bases and is read in frame from base 1. Each collaborating institution followed its own protocols to collect whole blood in K2EDTA tubes. For TCRbeta analysis, collaborators shipped samples as frozen whole blood, isolated PBMCs, or DNA extracted from either of those sample types. Study-wide findings and limitations: Clinical and demographic metadata were provided uncurated, with the amount varying by source and participant.

The immunoSEQ Assay, a bias-controlled multiplex PCR, was used to amplify TCRbeta CDR3 regions from genomic DNA. The original methods were these. The number of nucleated cells in each sample was estimated by amplification of reference gene primers within the assay. To quantify the absolute abundance of each unique TCRbeta CDR3 rearrangement, sequence reads were collapsed and filtered. For each sample, productive Simpson clonality was calculated as the square root of Simpson's diversity index across productive rearrangements. Sourced from immuneACCESS, this table was stored by TCRdb with only in-frame sequences that have V and J called. A share of the clones is absent; for the studies checked, an unresolved V gene accounts for under half, and the remainder has no known explanation. V and J calls and clone size are those listed in that table; D and trimming were worked out from the DNA. Across this sample there are over 55,000 clones, with 65% to 90% seen only once. 23% of the sample belongs to the ten largest clones.

Sequencing input: peripheral blood. The TCR was taken from a man aged 50-60 years with acute or convalescent COVID-19. The V and J segments used are TRBV3-1 (or the pseudogene TRBV3-2) and TRBJ2-3; 11 junctional bases match TRBD2. The CDR3: CASSDYSGGAVWTDTQYF. The sequence in DNA is TGTGCCAGCAGTGATTATAGCGGGGGGGCCGTTTGGACAGATACGCAGTATTTT.